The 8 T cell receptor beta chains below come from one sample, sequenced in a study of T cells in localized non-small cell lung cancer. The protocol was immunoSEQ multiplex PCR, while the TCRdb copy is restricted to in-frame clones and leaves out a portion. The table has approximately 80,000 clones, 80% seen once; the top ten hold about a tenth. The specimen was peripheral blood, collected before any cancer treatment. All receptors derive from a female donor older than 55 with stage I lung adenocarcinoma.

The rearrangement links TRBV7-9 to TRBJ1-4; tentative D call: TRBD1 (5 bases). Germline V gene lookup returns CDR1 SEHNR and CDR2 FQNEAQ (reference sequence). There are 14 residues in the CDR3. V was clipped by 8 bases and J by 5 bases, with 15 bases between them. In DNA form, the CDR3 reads TGTGCCAGCTCTTTTGGGAGGGGAAATGAAAAACTGTTTTTT. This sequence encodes CASSFGRGNEKLFF.

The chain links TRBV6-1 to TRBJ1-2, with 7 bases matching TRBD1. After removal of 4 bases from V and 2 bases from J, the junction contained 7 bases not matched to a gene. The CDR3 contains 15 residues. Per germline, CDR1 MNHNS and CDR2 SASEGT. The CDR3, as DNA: TGTGCCAGCAGTGCCAGGGGGGAGTCCAACTATGGCTACACCTTC. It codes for CASSARGESNYGYTF.

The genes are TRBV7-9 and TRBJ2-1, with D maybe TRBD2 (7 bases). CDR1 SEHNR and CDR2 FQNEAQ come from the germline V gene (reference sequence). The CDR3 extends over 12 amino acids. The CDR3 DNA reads TGTGCTGGCGAGGGGGGGAACAATGAGCAGTTCTTC. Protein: CAGEGGNNEQFF. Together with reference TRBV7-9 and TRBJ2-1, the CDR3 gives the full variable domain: DTGVSQNPRHKITKRGQNVTFRCDPISEHNRLYWYRQTLGQGPEFLTYFQNEAQLEKSRLLSDRFSAERPKGSFSTLEIQRTEQGDSAMYLCAGEGGNNEQFFGPGTRLTVL.

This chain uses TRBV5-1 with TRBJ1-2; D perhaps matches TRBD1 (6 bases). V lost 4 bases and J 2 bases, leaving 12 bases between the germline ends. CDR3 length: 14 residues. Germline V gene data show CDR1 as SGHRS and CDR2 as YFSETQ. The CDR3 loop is CASSRDTPNYGYTF. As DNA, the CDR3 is TGCGCCAGCAGCCGGGACACTCCGAACTATGGCTACACCTTC.

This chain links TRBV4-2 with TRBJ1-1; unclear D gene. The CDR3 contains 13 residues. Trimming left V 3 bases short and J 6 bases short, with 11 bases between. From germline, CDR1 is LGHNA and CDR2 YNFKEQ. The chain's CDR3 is CASSQWGESEAFF. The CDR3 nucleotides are TGTGCCAGCAGCCAGTGGGGTGAGTCTGAAGCTTTCTTT.

The chain's CDR3 is CASRRTSGTEAFF. The CDR3, as DNA: TGTGCCAGCAGGCGGACCTCCGGCACTGAAGCTTTCTTT. This chain joins TRBV27 and TRBJ1-1; D not resolved. This CDR3 has 13 residues. V lost 6 bases and J lost 4, with 12 bases in between. Per germline, CDR1 MNHEY and CDR2 SMNVEV (reference sequence).

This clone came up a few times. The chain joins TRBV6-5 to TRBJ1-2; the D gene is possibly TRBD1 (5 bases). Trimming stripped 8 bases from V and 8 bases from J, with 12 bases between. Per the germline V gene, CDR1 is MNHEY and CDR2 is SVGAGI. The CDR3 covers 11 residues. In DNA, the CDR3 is TGTGCCAGCCGGAGGGGTTGGGGCTACACCTTC. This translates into CASRRGWGYTF.

The CDR3 region has the DNA TGCAGCGTTCGGACCGAGGGCTATGGCTACACCTTC. Protein product: CSVRTEGYGYTF. The V and J genes are TRBV29-1 and TRBJ1-2; no clear D gene. CDR1 is SQVTM, CDR2 ANQGSEA, per germline. This CDR3 contains 12 residues. Trimming removed 5 bases from V and 4 bases from J, with 11 bases in between.